Following are 11 T cell receptor beta chains from one sample sequenced in a study of T cell repertoires in cytomegalovirus infection. MiXCR was run by TCRdb on the reads, yielding one entry per CDR3 protein. This repertoire shows roughly 920,000 distinct CDR3 sequences, around 29% found once; its top ten account for about 14%. These TCRs' antigens remain unknown. Source: cultured CD8+ T cells from PBMCs, taken from culture after CMV antigen stimulation. The receptors were sampled from a human donor in good health (CMV status not recorded). Some clones in this sample may be carry-over from other donors' samples.

This sequence joins TRBV6-5 and TRBJ2-5, with 11 bases aligning to TRBD2. With 3 bases clipped from V and 4 bases from J, the junction kept 7 bases outside the gene matches. Germline V gene sequence: CDR1 MNHEY, CDR2 SVGAGI. The CDR3 extends over 16 amino acids. CDR3 coding DNA: TGTGCCAGCAGTTATGCTAGCGGGGGGATTGGAGAGACCCAGTACTTC. Encoded protein: CASSYASGGIGETQYF.

The chain employs TRBV6-2 or TRBV6-3 and TRBJ1-5; D unclear. The CDR3 length is 14 residues. Between the trimmed V and J ends, which lost 4 bases and 3 bases, there was a span of 10 bases. Looked up from germline, CDR1 is MNHEY and CDR2 is SVGEGT. CDR3 region: CASSSDGYNQPQHF. As DNA, the CDR3 is TGTGCCAGCAGTTCGGACGGCTACAATCAGCCCCAGCATTTT.

This clonotype was found once. This sequence joins TRBV2 and TRBJ2-6; either TRBD1 or TRBD2 may supply D (5 bases each). Germline CDR1 is SNHLY and CDR2 is FYNNEI. The V end was cut by 11 bases, the J end by 0 bases, with 17 bases between. CDR3 length equals 16 residues. As DNA, the CDR3 is TGTGCCGGACTCGGGACCGCCGGCTCTGGGGCCAACGTCCTGACTTTC. Amino acids: CAGLGTAGSGANVLTF. Based on the CDR3 plus reference TRBV2 and TRBJ2-6, the full variable domain is EPEVTQTPSHQVTQMGQEVILRCVPISNHLYFYWYRQILGQKVEFLVSFYNNEISEKSEIFDDQFSVERPDGSNFTLKIRSTKLEDSAMYFCAGLGTAGSGANVLTFGAGSRLTVL.

The sample holds a few counts of this clonotype. J is TRBJ2-6 and V is TRBV2; TRBD1 matches at 7 bases. CDR3 length: 17 residues. Trimming took 6 bases from V and 0 from J; bases not matched to a gene: 8. Germline-derived CDR1 and CDR2 are SNHLY and FYNNEI. The CDR3: CASSDPGQSSGANVLTF. The CDR3 DNA sequence: TGTGCCAGCAGCGACCCGGGACAGAGCTCTGGGGCCAACGTCCTGACTTTC.

This clonotype appeared many times. This chain connects TRBV7-6 to TRBJ2-1, with a tentative D call TRBD1 (6 bases). CDR3 size: 16 residues. Per the germline V gene, CDR1 is SGHVS and CDR2 is FNYEAQ. V was trimmed by 4 bases and J by 1 base, leaving 14 bases between them. The CDR3: CASSSRTDASYNEQFF. The CDR3 coding sequence is TGTGCCAGCAGCTCCCGGACAGACGCTTCCTACAATGAGCAGTTCTTC.

The chain links TRBV19 to TRBJ1-5, with unresolved D. The V end was cut by 3 bases, the J end by 2 bases, with 14 bases between. The CDR3 extends over 16 amino acids. The germline V gene encodes CDR1 LNHDA and CDR2 SQIVND (reference sequence). The CDR3 here is CASSIENLWGNQPQHF. CDR3 coding DNA: TGTGCCAGTAGTATCGAAAACCTCTGGGGCAATCAGCCCCAGCATTTT.

The V gene is TRBV3-1, the J gene TRBJ2-1; 10 bases agree with TRBD2. Germline CDR1 is LGHDT and CDR2 is YNNKEL (reference sequence). The CDR3 has 15 residues. The V and J ends lost 0 bases and 7 bases, in that order; junction bases with no gene match: 3. CDR3 protein: CASSQEVTSGNEQFF. In nucleotides, the CDR3 is TGTGCCAGCAGCCAAGAGGTGACTAGCGGGAATGAGCAGTTCTTC.

In this sample, this clonotype turned up a few times. The V and J genes are TRBV7-8 and TRBJ1-5; D unresolved. The germline V and J ends were trimmed by 6 bases and 5 bases, with 23 bases remaining between them. The V gene's germline CDR1 is SGHVS and CDR2 FQNEAQ. The CDR3 runs to 17 residues. The CDR3 coding sequence is TGTGCCAGCAGTCCGAACCCGACCCCGGCTCCAGATCAGCCCCAGCATTTT. Its protein product is CASSPNPTPAPDQPQHF.

This clonotype has more than one count but fewer than ten. CDR3 sequence: CASSPKGYTEAFF. The CDR3 DNA reads TGTGCCAGCAGCCCTAAGGGCTACACTGAAGCTTTCTTT. The chain employs TRBV5-4 and TRBJ1-1; no definite D call. CDR1 and CDR2 from the germline V gene are SGHNT and YYREEE (reference sequence). The V end was cut by 4 bases, the J end by 3 bases, with 10 bases between. The CDR3 runs to 13 residues.

The CDR3 DNA is TGTGCCAGCTCACGAAACGGAAGTCCAGATACGCAGTATTTT. It specifies CASSRNGSPDTQYF. The chain links TRBV18 to TRBJ2-3; D is unclear. There are 14 residues in the CDR3. In germline, CDR1 is KGHSH, CDR2 LQKENI. The V gene lost 4 bases and the J gene lost 4 bases, with 12 bases spanning the gap.

In this sample, this clonotype turned up a few times. This chain connects TRBV27 to TRBJ1-2; the D gene is possibly TRBD1 (5 bases). There are 14 residues in the CDR3. Trimming took off 6 bases at V and 6 bases at J, with 17 bases between the two ends. CDR1 is MNHEY, CDR2 SMNVEV, per germline (reference sequence). DNA for the CDR3: TGTGCCAGCAGAGTTGCCGGGACTCATGATGGCTACACCTTC. Encoded protein: CASRVAGTHDGYTF.